This T cell receptor beta chain is drawn from a study of metastatic and nonmetastatic thyroid tumors. Study observations and caveats: Reports indicated that malignant thyroid tumors showed significantly higher TCR beta diversity than benign nodules did, in blood and tumor.

MiXCR re-clonotyped the PCR reads for TCRdb. The table lists approximately 18,000 clones, approximately 25% of them singletons, with approximately 24% in the top ten. Note on this clone: Its cognate antigen is unknown.

All patients reached thyroid surgery having received no treatment beforehand. Trimming left V 0 bases short and J 4 bases short, with 22 bases between. Looked up from germline, CDR1 is SGHAT and CDR2 is FQDESV (reference sequence). This CDR3 contains 18 residues. This sequence was found in a female donor with papillary thyroid cancer or a benign thyroid nodule (not recorded which). Some clones in this sample may be carry-over from other donors' samples. The rearrangement uses TRBV11-1 and TRBJ2-7; D is undetermined. Sequenced sample: tumor tissue. The CDR3 nucleotides are TGTGCCAGCAGCTTAGCCTCCTATACACGGCAGTGTGTATACGAGCAGTACTTC. This codes for CASSLASYTRQCVYEQYF. Full variable domain (outside the CDR3, taken from reference TRBV11-1 and TRBJ2-7): EAEVAQSPRYKITEKSQAVAFWCDPISGHATLYWYRQILGQGPELLVQFQDESVVDDSQLPKDRFSAERLKGVDSTLKIQPAELGDSAMYLCASSLASYTRQCVYEQYFGPGTRLTVT.